The rows below give T cell receptor beta chains drawn from one sample of a study of immune evolution from preneoplasia to lung adenocarcinoma. Sequencing was performed with immunoSEQ multiplex PCR; in TCRdb, only in-frame clones are kept and a portion is missing. The data contain about 41,000 clones, approximately 80% of them singletons. The sample was FFPE invasive lung adenocarcinoma tissue. These TCRs come from a person between 55 and 69 years old with lung adenocarcinoma. Both conserved end residues are part of each CDR3. The D gene is left open where the match is weak. For some rows the clone size is stated as once, few or many, or as a class when expanded; others skip it.

cdr3_aa cdr3_nt v_call clone_size j_call d_call
CASSKGQITDTQYF TGTGCCAGCAGCAAAGGCCAGATCACAGATACGCAGTATTTT TRBV21-1 once TRBJ2-3 -
CASGLVQGGVGTGELFF TGTGCTAGTGGTTTGGTACAAGGGGGAGTAGGTACCGGGGAGCTGTTTTTT TRBV12-5 once TRBJ2-2 -
CASSKLAGDRNEQFF TGTGCCAGCAGTAAACTAGCGGGAGATCGTAATGAGCAGTTCTTC TRBV28 - TRBJ2-1 TRBD2
CASSPGQGTPADTQYF TGTGCCAGCAGCCCCGGACAGGGTACCCCGGCAGATACGCAGTATTTT TRBV11-3 - TRBJ2-3 TRBD1
CASSLVSDGIYEQYF TGTGCCAGCAGCTTAGTATCCGACGGAATCTACGAGCAGTACTTC TRBV11-2 - TRBJ2-7 -
CASSTTGVQETQYF TGTGCCAGCAGTACCACAGGGGTCCAAGAGACCCAGTACTTC TRBV6-1 - TRBJ2-5 TRBD1
CASSLVPGRSSYNEQFF TGTGCCAGCAGCTTGGTTCCCGGGCGGAGCTCCTACAATGAGCAGTTCTTC TRBV5-5 - TRBJ2-1 -
CASSLSSPAYEQYF TGCGCCAGCAGCTTGTCCAGTCCGGCCTACGAGCAGTACTTC TRBV5-1 - TRBJ2-7 -
CSALRDSNYGYTF TGCAGTGCTCTCCGGGACAGCAACTATGGCTACACCTTC TRBV29-1 once TRBJ1-2 TRBD1
CSALQGMGGNTIYF TGCAGCGCACTACAGGGAATGGGGGGAAACACCATATATTTT TRBV29-1 - TRBJ1-3 -
CATSRDRATGDTQYF TGTGCCACCAGCAGAGATAGGGCTACCGGAGATACGCAGTATTTT TRBV15 once TRBJ2-3 -
CASRAAEGSYTEAFF TGTGCCAGCAGAGCTGCGGAGGGGTCTTACACTGAAGCTTTCTTT TRBV27 - TRBJ1-1 -
CATSTPGVSYEQYF TGCGCCACCAGCACCCCGGGAGTTTCCTACGAGCAGTACTTC TRBV10-2 - TRBJ2-7 -
CASSLQGSSYEQYF TGTGCCAGCAGCTTACAGGGTAGCTCCTACGAGCAGTACTTC TRBV7-9 - TRBJ2-7 -
CASSFTSGLNTGELFF TGTGCCAGCAGTTTTACGTCAGGTCTGAACACCGGGGAGCTGTTTTTT TRBV28 - TRBJ2-2 -
CASSIRPGRDKNTGELFF TGTGCCAGTAGTATACGACCAGGCAGGGATAAGAACACCGGGGAGCTGTTTTTT TRBV19 - TRBJ2-2 -
CASSFLETQYF TGTGCCAGCAGTTTTTTAGAGACCCAGTACTTC TRBV2 - TRBJ2-5 -
CASSINARIFTEAFF TGTGCCAGTAGTATAAACGCCAGGATTTTCACTGAAGCTTTCTTT TRBV19 - TRBJ1-1 -
CASSPGSTGFNNEQFF TGTGCCAGCTCACCGGGGTCTACAGGGTTCAACAATGAGCAGTTCTTC TRBV18 - TRBJ2-1 -
CASSLSRGTSVGLYF TGTGCCAGCAGTTTGAGTCGGGGGACTAGCGTGGGTCTGTATTTT TRBV27 - TRBJ2-3 TRBD2
CATSRAAGKADTQYF TGTGCCACCAGCAGAGCGGCGGGAAAGGCAGATACGCAGTATTTT TRBV15 - TRBJ2-3 -
CASSTRTGRNGELFF TGCGCCAGCAGCACGCGGACCGGACGGAACGGGGAGCTGTTTTTT TRBV5-1 - TRBJ2-2 -
CASSRGGSTDTQYF TGCGCCAGCAGCCGCGGGGGGAGCACAGATACGCAGTATTTT TRBV5-1 - TRBJ2-3 TRBD2
CASSLVLAGHEQFF TGTGCCAGCAGCTTAGTACTGGCGGGACATGAGCAGTTCTTC TRBV7-6 - TRBJ2-1 -
CASSLIAKNIQYF TGTGCCAGCAGTTTGATAGCCAAAAACATTCAGTACTTC TRBV5-6 few TRBJ2-4 -
CASNKAGANVLTF TGTGCCAGTAATAAGGCTGGGGCCAACGTCCTGACTTTC TRBV19 - TRBJ2-6 -
CASSYGDATGGYTF TGCGCCAGCAGCTACGGGGACGCCACCGGGGGCTACACCTTC TRBV5-1 - TRBJ1-2 -
CASSPSSYNEQFF TGTGCCAGCAGCCCATCCTCTTACAATGAGCAATTCTTC TRBV7-3 - TRBJ2-1 -
CATSSGLVSGSETQYF TGTGCCACCAGCAGTGGACTGGTTAGCGGGAGTGAGACCCAGTACTTC TRBV15 - TRBJ2-5 TRBD2
CASGLSGEQFF TGTGCTAGTGGTTTATCCGGTGAGCAGTTCTTC TRBV12-5 - TRBJ2-1 -
CASRTGQGGQTQYF TGTGCCAGCAGGACGGGACAGGGGGGACAGACCCAGTACTTC TRBV6-6 few TRBJ2-5 TRBD1
CASSFAVGQFF TGTGCCAGCAGCTTCGCGGTGGGGCAGTTCTTC TRBV7-2 - TRBJ2-1 -
CASSPQGDTYTGELFF TGTGCCAGCTCCCCCCAGGGGGACACCTACACCGGGGAGCTGTTTTTT TRBV18 - TRBJ2-2 TRBD1
CASTQGITGELFF TGTGCCAGCACTCAGGGGATCACCGGGGAGCTGTTTTTT TRBV7-9 - TRBJ2-2 -
CASSLELEASYNEQFF TGTGCCAGCAGCCTTGAACTAGAGGCCTCCTACAATGAGCAGTTCTTC TRBV9 few TRBJ2-1 -
CASSLGVPGELFF TGTGCCAGCAGCTTAGGAGTCCCCGGGGAGCTGTTTTTT TRBV7-2 - TRBJ2-2 -
CATSRVLAGAETQYF TGTGCCACCAGCAGAGTACTAGCGGGAGCAGAGACCCAGTACTTC TRBV15 - TRBJ2-5 TRBD2
CASSFSPFSFMNTEAFF TGTGCCAGCAGTTTTTCTCCATTTTCTTTTATGAACACTGAAGCTTTCTTT TRBV28 once TRBJ1-1 -
CASGLSSGNTIYF TGCGCCAGCGGCTTGAGCTCTGGAAACACCATATATTTT TRBV10-2 - TRBJ1-3 -
CSTASGTGETQYF TGCAGCACAGCCTCCGGGACCGGCGAGACCCAGTACTTC TRBV29-1 - TRBJ2-5 -
CASSRTPGQGFRGRINYGYTF TGTGCCAGCAGCCGTACCCCGGGACAGGGGTTTCGGGGTCGCATCAACTATGGCTACACCTTC TRBV9 - TRBJ1-2 TRBD1
CASRNGGQNTEAFF TGTGCCAGCAGAAACGGGGGACAGAACACTGAAGCTTTCTTT TRBV28 few TRBJ1-1 -
CASSAPGQSYNEQFF TGTGCCAGCAGTGCCCCGGGACAGTCCTACAATGAGCAGTTCTTC TRBV2 - TRBJ2-1 TRBD1
CASSAPPGLNRGYTEAFF TGTGCCAGCAGCGCCCCCCCTGGGTTGAATCGCGGATACACTGAAGCTTTCTTT TRBV9 - TRBJ1-1 -
CASTTWAGNPGNTIYF TGTGCCAGCACCACTTGGGCGGGAAACCCTGGAAACACCATATATTTT TRBV28 - TRBJ1-3 -
CASSGPGYGYTF TGTGCCAGCAGCGGGCCGGGCTATGGCTACACCTTC TRBV7-2 - TRBJ1-2 -
CASSSLPSGVWEKLFF TGTGCCAGCAGTTCCCTCCCTAGCGGGGTATGGGAAAAACTGTTTTTT TRBV28 - TRBJ1-4 -
CASSLAVSDEQYF TGTGCCAGCAGCTTAGCGGTGTCAGACGAGCAGTACTTC TRBV7-8 - TRBJ2-7 -
CASSETGELYGYTF TGTGCCAGTAGCGAAACAGGGGAGCTCTATGGCTACACCTTC TRBV19 - TRBJ1-2 TRBD1
CASSGQLAGVRETQYF TGTGCCAGCAGCGGGCAACTAGCGGGTGTGAGGGAGACCCAGTACTTC TRBV9 - TRBJ2-5 TRBD2
CASSLAGGLQGTQYF TGTGCCAGCAGCTTAGCGGGAGGACTGCAGGGGACCCAGTACTTC TRBV7-2 - TRBJ2-5 -
CASSPQTTGGTYPNVLTF TGTGCCAGCTCACCACAAACCACAGGGGGCACCTATCCCAACGTCCTGACTTTC TRBV18 - TRBJ2-6 TRBD1